This TCR beta chain was recorded in a study of blood T cell repertoires in COVID-19. Across the study: Sources were T cells, B-cell-depleted T cells, or PBMCs; the material itself was cDNA or gDNA.

Original methodology: Scientists estimated how many nucleated cells there were by amplifying reference gene primers. TCRdb's table, derived via immunoSEQ multiplex PCR, lists solely in-frame clones and lacks some. The DNA gave D and trimming, while V, J and clone size come from that table. The table includes under 400,000 clones, roughly 86% detected once. Participant ages covered roughly 18 to 89 years across about two dozen US areas. Self-reported history from a screening survey and questionnaire set each donor's cohort. Per the germline V gene, CDR1 is GTSNPN and CDR2 is SVGIG (reference sequence). V lost 5 bases, J lost 2 bases, and 7 bases lay in between. CDR3 length: 12 amino acids.

The sample taken for sequencing was PBMCs or T cells enriched from blood (not recorded which). The source of this sequence is a man aged 40-49 years in a cohort exposed to, infected with or recovered from COVID-19 (not recorded which). The chain is built from TRBV30 and TRBJ1-5; D ambiguous. Written as DNA, the CDR3 is TGTGCCTGGGGACGGGGCAATCAGCCCCAGCATTTT. Protein sequence: CAWGRGNQPQHF.